Shown below are 4 T cell receptor beta chains from a single sample sequenced in a study of shared clonotypes between healthy human individuals. Sequenced by immunoSEQ multiplex PCR; TCRdb stores in-frame clones only, minus some. The table records more than 2 million clones, 85% to 95% of them present only once. The sample consisted of naive CD4+ T cells sorted from blood. Noted subset: CD45RA+ positively selected. These receptors all come from a man between 18 and 29 years old in good health.

The rearrangement joins TRBV28 to TRBJ2-7; 7 positions match TRBD1. Germline V lookup: CDR1 MDHEN, CDR2 SYDVKM. The V segment lost 3 bases and the J segment 5 bases; nucleotides outside the gene matches: 4. The CDR3 runs to 13 residues. The CDR3 protein is CASSLRGPHEQYF. The CDR3 coding sequence is TGTGCCAGCAGTTTGAGGGGGCCACACGAGCAGTACTTC.

The chain uses TRBV7-2 and TRBJ2-3; 7 nucleotides line up with TRBD2. Per the germline V gene, CDR1 is SGHTA and CDR2 is FQGNSA. J lost 3 bases, V lost 3 bases, and 9 bases had no gene match. The CDR3 is made up of 16 amino acids. This CDR3 is CASSLATSRGTDTQYF. CDR3 sequence (DNA): TGTGCCAGCAGCTTGGCGACTAGCCGGGGGACAGATACGCAGTATTTT.

The CDR3 reads CASSTGTSNYGYTF. The DNA of the CDR3 is TGTGCCAGCAGCACCGGGACCTCTAACTATGGCTACACCTTC. The chain recombines TRBV7-9 with TRBJ1-2; a weak D match, TRBD1 (5 bases). Germline assignment: CDR1 SEHNR and CDR2 FQNEAQ (reference sequence). The CDR3 has 14 residues. Trimming cost V 5 bases and J 0 bases, with 10 bases left between them.

The gene calls are TRBV7-2 and TRBJ2-2, with D hard to call. The germline V and J ends were trimmed by 2 bases and 6 bases, with 10 bases remaining between them. CDR1 is SGHTA and CDR2 is FQGNSA in the germline V gene. The CDR3 consists of 14 residues. This CDR3 is CASSLRKDPGELFF. Written as DNA, the CDR3 is TGTGCCAGCAGCTTAAGAAAGGATCCCGGGGAGCTGTTTTTT.